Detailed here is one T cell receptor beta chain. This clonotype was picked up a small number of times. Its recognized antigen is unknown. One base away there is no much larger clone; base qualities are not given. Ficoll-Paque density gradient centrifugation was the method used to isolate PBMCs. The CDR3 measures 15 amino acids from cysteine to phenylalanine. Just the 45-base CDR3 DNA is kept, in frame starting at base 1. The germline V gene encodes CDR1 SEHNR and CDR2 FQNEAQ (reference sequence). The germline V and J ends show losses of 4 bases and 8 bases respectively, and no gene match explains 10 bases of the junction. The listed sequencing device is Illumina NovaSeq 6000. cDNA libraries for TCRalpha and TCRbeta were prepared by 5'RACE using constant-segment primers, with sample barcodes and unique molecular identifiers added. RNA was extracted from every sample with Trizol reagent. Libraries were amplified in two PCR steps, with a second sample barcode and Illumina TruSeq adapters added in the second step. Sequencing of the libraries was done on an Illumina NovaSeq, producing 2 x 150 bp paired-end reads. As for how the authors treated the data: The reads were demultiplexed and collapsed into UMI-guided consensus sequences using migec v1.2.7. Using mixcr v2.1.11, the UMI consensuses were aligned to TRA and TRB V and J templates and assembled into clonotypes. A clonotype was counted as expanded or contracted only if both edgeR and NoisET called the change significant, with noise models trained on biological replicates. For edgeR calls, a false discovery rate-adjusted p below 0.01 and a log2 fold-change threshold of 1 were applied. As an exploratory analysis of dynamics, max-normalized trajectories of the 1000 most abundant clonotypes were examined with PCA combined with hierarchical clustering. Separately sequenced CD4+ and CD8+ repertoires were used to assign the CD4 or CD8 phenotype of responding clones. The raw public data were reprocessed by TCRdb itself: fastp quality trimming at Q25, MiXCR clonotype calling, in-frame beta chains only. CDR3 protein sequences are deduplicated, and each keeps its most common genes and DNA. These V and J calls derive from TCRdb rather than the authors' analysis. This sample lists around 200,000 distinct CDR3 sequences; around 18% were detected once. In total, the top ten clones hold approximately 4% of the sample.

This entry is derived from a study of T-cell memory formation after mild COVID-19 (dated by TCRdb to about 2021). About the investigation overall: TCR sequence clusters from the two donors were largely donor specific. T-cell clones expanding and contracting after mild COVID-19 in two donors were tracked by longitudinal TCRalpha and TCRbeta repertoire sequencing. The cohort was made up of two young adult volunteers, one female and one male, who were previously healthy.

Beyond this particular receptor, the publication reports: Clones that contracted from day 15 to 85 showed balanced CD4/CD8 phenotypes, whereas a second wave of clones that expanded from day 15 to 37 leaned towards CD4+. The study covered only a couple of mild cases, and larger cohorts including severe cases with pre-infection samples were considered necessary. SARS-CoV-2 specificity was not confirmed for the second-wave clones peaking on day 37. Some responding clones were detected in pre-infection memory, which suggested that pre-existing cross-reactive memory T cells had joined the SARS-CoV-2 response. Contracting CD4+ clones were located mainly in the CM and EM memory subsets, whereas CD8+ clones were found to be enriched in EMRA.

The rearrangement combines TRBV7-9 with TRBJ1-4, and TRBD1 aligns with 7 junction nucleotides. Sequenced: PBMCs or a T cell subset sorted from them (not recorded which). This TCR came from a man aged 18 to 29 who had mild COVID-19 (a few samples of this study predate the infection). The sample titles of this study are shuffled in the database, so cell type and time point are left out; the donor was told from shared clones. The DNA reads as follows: TGTGCCAGCAGCTCACTAGGGGGCCTGTTCGAAAAACTGTTTTTT. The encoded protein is CASSSLGGLFEKLFF.